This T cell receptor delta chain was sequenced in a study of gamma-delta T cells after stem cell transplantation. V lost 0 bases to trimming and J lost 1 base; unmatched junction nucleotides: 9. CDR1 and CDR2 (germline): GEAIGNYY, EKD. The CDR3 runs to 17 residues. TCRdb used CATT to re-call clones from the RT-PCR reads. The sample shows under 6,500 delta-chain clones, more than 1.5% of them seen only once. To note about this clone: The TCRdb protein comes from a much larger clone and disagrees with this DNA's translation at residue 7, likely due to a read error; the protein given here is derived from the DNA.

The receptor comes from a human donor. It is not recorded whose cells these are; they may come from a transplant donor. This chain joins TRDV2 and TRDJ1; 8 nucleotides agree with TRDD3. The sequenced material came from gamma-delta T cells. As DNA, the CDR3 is TGTGCCTGTGACACCCTGTCTGGGGGACACTTCACCGATAAACTCATCTTT. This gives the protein CACDTLSGGHFTDKLIF.